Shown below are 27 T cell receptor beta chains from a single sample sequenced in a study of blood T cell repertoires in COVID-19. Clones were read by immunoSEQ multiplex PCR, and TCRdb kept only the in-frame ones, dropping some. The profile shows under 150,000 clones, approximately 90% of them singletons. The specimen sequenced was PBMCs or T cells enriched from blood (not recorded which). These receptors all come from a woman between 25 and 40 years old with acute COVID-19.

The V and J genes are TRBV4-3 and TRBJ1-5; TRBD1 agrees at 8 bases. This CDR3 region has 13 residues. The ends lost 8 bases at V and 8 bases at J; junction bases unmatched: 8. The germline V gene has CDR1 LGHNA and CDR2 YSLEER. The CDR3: CASDRQGCKPQHF. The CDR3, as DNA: TGCGCCAGCGACCGACAGGGGTGCAAGCCCCAGCATTTT.

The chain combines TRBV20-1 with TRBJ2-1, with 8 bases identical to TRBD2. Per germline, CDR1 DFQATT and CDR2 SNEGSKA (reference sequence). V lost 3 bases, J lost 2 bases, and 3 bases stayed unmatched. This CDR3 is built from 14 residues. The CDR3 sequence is CSASRAGAYNEQFF. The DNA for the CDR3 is TGCAGTGCTAGTCGAGCGGGGGCCTACAATGAGCAGTTCTTC.

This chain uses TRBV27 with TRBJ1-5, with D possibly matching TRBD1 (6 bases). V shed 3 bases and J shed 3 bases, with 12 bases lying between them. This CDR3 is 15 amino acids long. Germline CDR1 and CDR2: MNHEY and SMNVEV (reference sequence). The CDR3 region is CASSLSGHYNQPQHF. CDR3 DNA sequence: TGTGCCAGCAGTTTGTCGGGACATTACAATCAGCCCCAGCATTTT.

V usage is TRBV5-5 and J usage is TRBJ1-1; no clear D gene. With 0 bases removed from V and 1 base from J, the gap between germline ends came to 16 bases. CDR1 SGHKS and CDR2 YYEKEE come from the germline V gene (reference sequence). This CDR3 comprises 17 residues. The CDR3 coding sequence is TGTGCCAGCAGCTTGGCCTCGCTAAGAAGAACGAACACTGAAGCTTTCTTT. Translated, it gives CASSLASLRRTNTEAFF.

In DNA form, the CDR3 reads TGTGCCAGCAGTTTGATTGGGAGTCTCGTGAACACCGGGGAGCTGTTTTTT. It encodes CASSLIGSLVNTGELFF. The rearrangement links TRBV28 to TRBJ2-2; D is possibly TRBD2 (5 bases). Germline V CDR1 and CDR2: MDHEN, SYDVKM. The CDR3 spans 17 residues. V lost 3 bases and J 1 base, leaving 15 bases between the germline ends.

CDR3 sequence: CASSSPGQYSNQPQHF. The CDR3 DNA reads as TGTGCCAGCAGTTCCCCGGGACAGTATAGCAATCAGCCCCAGCATTTT. The chain combines TRBV28 with TRBJ1-5; 7 nucleotides align to TRBD1. CDR1 is MDHEN and CDR2 is SYDVKM in the germline V gene. V shed 4 bases, J shed 0 bases, and the junction held 6 bases outside the gene matches. The CDR3 totals 16 residues. The full variable domain, in which reference TRBV28 and TRBJ1-5 provide the parts outside the CDR3, is DVKVTQSSRYLVKRTGEKVFLECVQDMDHENMFWYRQDPGLGLRLIYFSYDVKMKEKGDIPEGYSVSREKKERFSLILESASTNQTSMYLCASSSPGQYSNQPQHFGDGTRLSIL.

The CDR3: CASSPKQGKNTGELFF. DNA for the CDR3: TGTGCCAGCAGCCCGAAACAGGGAAAAAACACCGGGGAGCTGTTTTTT. The genes are TRBV7-3 and TRBJ2-2; D is perhaps TRBD1 (6 bases). V was clipped by 5 bases and J by 2 bases, with 15 bases between them. Germline assignment: CDR1 SGHTA and CDR2 FQGTGA. The CDR3 runs 16 residues.

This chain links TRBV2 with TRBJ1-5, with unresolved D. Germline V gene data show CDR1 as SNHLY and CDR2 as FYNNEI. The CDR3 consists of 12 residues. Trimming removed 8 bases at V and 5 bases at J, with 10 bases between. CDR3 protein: CASAAQDQPQHF. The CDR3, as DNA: TGTGCCAGCGCCGCCCAGGATCAGCCCCAGCATTTT.

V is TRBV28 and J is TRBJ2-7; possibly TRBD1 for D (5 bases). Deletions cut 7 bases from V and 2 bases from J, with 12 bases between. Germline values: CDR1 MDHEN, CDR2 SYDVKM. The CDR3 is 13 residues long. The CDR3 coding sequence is TGTGCCAGCATAAATCAGGGTACCTACGAGCAGTACTTC. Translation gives CASINQGTYEQYF.

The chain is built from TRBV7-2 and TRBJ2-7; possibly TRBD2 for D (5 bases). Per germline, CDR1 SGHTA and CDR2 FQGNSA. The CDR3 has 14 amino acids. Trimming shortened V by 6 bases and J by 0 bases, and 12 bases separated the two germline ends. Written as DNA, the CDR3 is TGTGCCAGCAGTCCCGGACTTGTCTCCTACGAGCAGTACTTC. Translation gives CASSPGLVSYEQYF. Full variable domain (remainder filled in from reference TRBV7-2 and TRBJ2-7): GAGVSQSPSNKVTEKGKDVELRCDPISGHTALYWYRQSLGQGLEFLIYFQGNSAPDKSGLPSDRFSAERTGGSVSTLTIQRTQQEDSAVYLCASSPGLVSYEQYFGPGTRLTVT.

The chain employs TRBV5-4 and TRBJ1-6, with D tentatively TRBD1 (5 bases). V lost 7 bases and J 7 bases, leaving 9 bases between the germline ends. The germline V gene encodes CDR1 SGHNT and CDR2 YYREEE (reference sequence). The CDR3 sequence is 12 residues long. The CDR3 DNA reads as TGTGCCAGCCACGACAGAAATTCACCCCTCCACTTT. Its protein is CASHDRNSPLHF.

The CDR3 DNA reads as TGTGCCAGCTCACCAGGGGAGGGGGTCTACAATGAGCAGTTCTTC. Translated: CASSPGEGVYNEQFF. The genes are TRBV18 and TRBJ2-1, with D tentatively TRBD2 (7 bases). V lost 2 bases to trimming and J lost 3 bases, with 11 bases between them. Germline CDR1 is KGHSH and CDR2 is LQKENI. The CDR3 has 15 residues.

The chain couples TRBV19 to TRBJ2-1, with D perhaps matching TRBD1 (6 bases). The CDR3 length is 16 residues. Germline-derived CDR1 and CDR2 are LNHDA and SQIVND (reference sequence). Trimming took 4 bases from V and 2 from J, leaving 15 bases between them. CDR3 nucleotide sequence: TGTGCCAGTAGTAAGACCGGGACATCTACCTACAATGAGCAGTTCTTC. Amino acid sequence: CASSKTGTSTYNEQFF. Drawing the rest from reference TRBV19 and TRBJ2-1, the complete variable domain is DGGITQSPKYLFRKEGQNVTLSCEQNLNHDAMYWYRQDPGQGLRLIYYSQIVNDFQKGDIAEGYSVSREKKESFPLTVTSAQKNPTAFYLCASSKTGTSTYNEQFFGPGTRLTVL.

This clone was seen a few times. CDR3 region: CASSFHLGRSSYEQYF. CDR3 DNA: TGTGCCAGCAGTTTCCACCTGGGGCGGAGCTCCTACGAGCAGTACTTC. The chain recombines TRBV28 with TRBJ2-7, with D perhaps TRBD1 (5 bases). The CDR3 length is 16 residues. Between the trimmed V and J ends, which lost 3 bases and 0 bases, there was a span of 15 bases. CDR1 and CDR2 from the germline V gene are MDHEN and SYDVKM.

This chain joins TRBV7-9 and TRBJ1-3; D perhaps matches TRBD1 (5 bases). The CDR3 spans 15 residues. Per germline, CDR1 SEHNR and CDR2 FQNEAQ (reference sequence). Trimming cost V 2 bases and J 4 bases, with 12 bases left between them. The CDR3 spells CASSLNQGGGNTIYF. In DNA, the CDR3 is TGTGCCAGCAGCTTAAACCAGGGCGGCGGAAACACCATATATTTT.

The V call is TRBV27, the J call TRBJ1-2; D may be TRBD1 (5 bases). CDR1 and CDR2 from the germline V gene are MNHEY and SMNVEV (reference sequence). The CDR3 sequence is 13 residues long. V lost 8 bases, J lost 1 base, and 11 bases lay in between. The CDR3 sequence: CASPAGVNYGYTF. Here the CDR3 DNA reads TGTGCCAGCCCCGCGGGGGTTAACTATGGCTACACCTTC.

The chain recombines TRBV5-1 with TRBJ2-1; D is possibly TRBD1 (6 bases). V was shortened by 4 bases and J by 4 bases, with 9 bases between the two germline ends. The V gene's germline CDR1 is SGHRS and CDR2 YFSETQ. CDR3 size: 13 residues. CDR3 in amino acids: CASSRTEYNEQFF. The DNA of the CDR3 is TGCGCCAGCAGCCGGACAGAATACAATGAGCAGTTCTTC.

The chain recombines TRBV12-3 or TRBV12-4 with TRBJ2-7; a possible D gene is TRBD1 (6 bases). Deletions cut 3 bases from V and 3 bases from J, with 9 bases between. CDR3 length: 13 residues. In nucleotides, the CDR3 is TGTGCCAGCAGTTTCAGGGGCGACTACGAGCAGTACTTC. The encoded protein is CASSFRGDYEQYF.

The CDR3 is CASSASPGQATYEQYF. The CDR3 nucleotides are TGTGCCAGCTCAGCATCTCCGGGACAGGCCACCTACGAGCAGTACTTC. The gene calls are TRBV18 and TRBJ2-7, with 8 bases identical to TRBD1. V lost 5 bases and J lost 2; bases outside the gene matches: 11. Germline V gene lookup returns CDR1 KGHSH and CDR2 LQKENI. The CDR3 runs 16 residues.

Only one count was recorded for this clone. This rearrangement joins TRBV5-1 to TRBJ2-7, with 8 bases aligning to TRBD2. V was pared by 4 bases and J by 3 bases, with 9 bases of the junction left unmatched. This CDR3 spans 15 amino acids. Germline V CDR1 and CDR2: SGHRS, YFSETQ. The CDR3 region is CASSPKREMVYEQYF. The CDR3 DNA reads TGCGCCAGCAGCCCCAAGCGGGAGATGGTCTACGAGCAGTACTTC.

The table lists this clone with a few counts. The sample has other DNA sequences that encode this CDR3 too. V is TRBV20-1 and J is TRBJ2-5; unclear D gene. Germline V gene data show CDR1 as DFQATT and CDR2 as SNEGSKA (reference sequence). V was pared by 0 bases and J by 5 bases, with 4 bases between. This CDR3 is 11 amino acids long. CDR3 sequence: CSARDRETQYF. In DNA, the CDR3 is TGCAGTGCTAGAGATCGGGAGACCCAGTACTTC.

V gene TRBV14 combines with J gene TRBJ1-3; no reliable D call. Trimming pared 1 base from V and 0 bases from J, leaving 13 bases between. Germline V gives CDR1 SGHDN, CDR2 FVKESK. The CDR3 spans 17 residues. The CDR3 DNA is TGTGCCAGCAGCCAAGCCCCAGGAGGGTTCTCTGGAAACACCATATATTTT. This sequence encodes CASSQAPGGFSGNTIYF. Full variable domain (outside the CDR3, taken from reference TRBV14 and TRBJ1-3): EAGVTQFPSHSVIEKGQTVTLRCDPISGHDNLYWYRRVMGKEIKFLLHFVKESKQDESGMPNNRFLAERTGGTYSTLKVQPAELEDSGVYFCASSQAPGGFSGNTIYFGEGSWLTVV.

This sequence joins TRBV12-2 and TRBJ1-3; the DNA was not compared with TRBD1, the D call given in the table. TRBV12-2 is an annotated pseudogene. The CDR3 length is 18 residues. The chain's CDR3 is CASRSWTGGLVSGNTIYF. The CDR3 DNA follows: TGTGCAAGTCGCTCTTGGACAGGGGGCTTAGTCTCTGGAAACACCATATATTTT.

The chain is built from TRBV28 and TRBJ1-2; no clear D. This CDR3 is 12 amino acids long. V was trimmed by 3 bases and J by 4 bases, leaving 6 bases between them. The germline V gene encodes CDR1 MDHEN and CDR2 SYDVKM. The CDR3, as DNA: TGTGCCAGCAGTTTTAGTCCCTATGGCTACACCTTC. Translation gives CASSFSPYGYTF.

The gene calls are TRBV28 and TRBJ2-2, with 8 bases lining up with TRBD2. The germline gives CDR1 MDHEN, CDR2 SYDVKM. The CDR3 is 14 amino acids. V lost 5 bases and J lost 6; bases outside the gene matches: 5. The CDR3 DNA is TGTGCCAGCAGTCTTAGCGGGGCAGCCGGGGAGCTGTTTTTT. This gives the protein CASSLSGAAGELFF.

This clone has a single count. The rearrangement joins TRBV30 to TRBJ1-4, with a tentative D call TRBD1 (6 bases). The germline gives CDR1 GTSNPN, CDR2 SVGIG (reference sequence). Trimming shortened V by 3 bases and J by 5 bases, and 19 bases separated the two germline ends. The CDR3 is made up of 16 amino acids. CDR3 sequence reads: CAWRRGTQGVNEKLFF. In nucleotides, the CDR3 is TGTGCCTGGAGGCGGGGGACACAGGGTGTGAATGAAAAACTGTTTTTT.

CDR3: CASSYLAGQGISGANVLTF. The DNA for the CDR3 is TGTGCCAGCAGTTACTTAGCGGGACAGGGCATCTCTGGGGCCAACGTCCTGACTTTC. This chain connects TRBV6-2 or TRBV6-3 to TRBJ2-6; D is perhaps TRBD1 (9 bases). Per the germline V gene, CDR1 is MNHEY and CDR2 is SVGEGT. The V and J ends lost 1 base and 0 bases respectively, with 16 bases between them. The CDR3 covers 19 residues.